Listed below are T cell receptor beta chains from one sample, sequenced in a study of CD8 T cells in ankylosing spondylitis. TCRdb itself ran the 5' RACE reads through MiXCR, one entry per CDR3 protein. In the table there are about 450,000 distinct CDR3 sequences, about 25% of which are singletons. Sample: blood, either unsorted or a sorted T cell fraction (not recorded which). All receptors derive from a male donor with ankylosing spondylitis. Both conserved end residues are part of each CDR3. The D gene is left open where the match is weak. Expanded clones get a size class; other rows say once, few or many, or leave the size out.

D | length | J | size | V | CDR3 | DNA
NA | 13 | TRBJ1-4 | NA | TRBV29-1 | CSVNQGAGEKLFF | TGCAGCGTCAACCAGGGAGCAGGTGAAAAACTGTTTTTT
NA | 14 | TRBJ2-3 | once | TRBV20-1 | CSATPGDSTDTQYF | TGCAGTGCTACTCCTGGGGATAGCACAGATACGCAGTATTTT
NA | 14 | TRBJ2-5 | few | TRBV12-3/TRBV12-4 | CASSLGPYPETQYF | TGTGCCAGCAGTTTAGGTCCGTACCCGGAGACCCAGTACTTC
TRBD1 | 14 | TRBJ1-1 | few | TRBV5-6 | CASSSGQLYTEAFF | TGTGCCAGCAGCTCGGGACAGCTTTACACTGAAGCTTTCTTT
NA | 14 | TRBJ1-5 | few | TRBV18 | CASSKSPSNQPQHF | TGTGCCAGCTCTAAATCCCCTAGCAATCAGCCCCAGCATTTT
NA | 13 | TRBJ1-3 | NA | TRBV7-2 | CASSQLRGNTIYF | TGTGCCAGCAGCCAGCTCAGGGGAAACACCATATATTTT
NA | 16 | TRBJ2-3 | NA | TRBV9 | CASSVAVTESTDTQYF | TGTGCCAGCAGCGTAGCTGTGACGGAAAGCACAGATACGCAGTATTTT
TRBD1 | 17 | TRBJ1-2 | few | TRBV5-6 | CASSLAGQAVRDYGYTF | TGTGCCAGCAGCTTGGCGGGACAGGCGGTTCGTGACTATGGCTACACCTTC
TRBD1 | 14 | TRBJ2-1 | NA | TRBV7-9 | CASSRDRGYNEQFF | TGTGCCAGCAGCCGGGACAGGGGATACAATGAGCAGTTCTTC
NA | 15 | TRBJ1-1 | few | TRBV12-3/TRBV12-4 | CASTLRGAKGTEAFF | TGTGCCAGCACCCTGAGAGGGGCCAAAGGGACTGAAGCTTTCTTT
TRBD1 | 15 | TRBJ1-6 | NA | TRBV12-5 | CASGSGTGGDSPLHF | TGTGCTAGTGGTTCGGGGACAGGGGGGGATTCACCCCTCCACTTT
NA | 13 | TRBJ2-2 | many | TRBV5-1 | CASSPQGAGELFF | TGTGCCAGCAGTCCACAGGGTGCCGGGGAGCTGTTTTTT
TRBD1 | 13 | TRBJ2-7 | NA | TRBV29-1 | CSASWTGDYEQYF | TGCAGCGCCAGTTGGACAGGCGACTACGAGCAGTACTTC
NA | 13 | TRBJ2-2 | NA | TRBV30 | CAWSAQGTGELFF | TGTGCCTGGAGTGCCCAGGGGACCGGGGAGCTGTTTTTT
TRBD1 | 15 | TRBJ1-1 | NA | TRBV11-1 | CASSLDRGLDTEAFF | TGTGCCAGCAGCTTGGACAGGGGGCTGGACACTGAAGCTTTCTTT
NA | 17 | TRBJ1-1 | NA | TRBV5-6 | CASSGWGVRWLNTEAFF | TGTGCCAGCAGCGGATGGGGGGTTCGATGGCTGAACACTGAAGCTTTCTTT
TRBD2 | 15 | TRBJ2-5 | few | TRBV3-1 | CASSQGATGGETQYF | TGTGCCAGCAGCCAAGGCGCTACCGGGGGGGAGACCCAGTACTTC